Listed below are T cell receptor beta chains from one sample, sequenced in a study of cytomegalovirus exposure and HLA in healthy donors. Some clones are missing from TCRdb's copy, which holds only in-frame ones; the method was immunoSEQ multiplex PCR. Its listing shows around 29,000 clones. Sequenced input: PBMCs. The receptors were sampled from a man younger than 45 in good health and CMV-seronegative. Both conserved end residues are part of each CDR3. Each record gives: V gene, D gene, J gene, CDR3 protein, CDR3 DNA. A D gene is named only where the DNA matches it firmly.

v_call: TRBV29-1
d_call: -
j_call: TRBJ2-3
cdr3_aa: CSVGQTGMTDTQYF
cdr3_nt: TGCAGCGTTGGCCAAACCGGGATGACAGATACGCAGTATTTT

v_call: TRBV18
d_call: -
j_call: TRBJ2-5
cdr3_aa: CASSPRGKETQYF
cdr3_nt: TGTGCCAGCTCACCAAGGGGGAAAGAGACCCAGTACTTC

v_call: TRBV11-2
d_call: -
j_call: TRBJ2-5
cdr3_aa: CASSLGAGVLRVTQYF
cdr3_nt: TGTGCCAGCAGCTTAGGGGCAGGGGTCCTCCGAGTGACCCAGTACTTC

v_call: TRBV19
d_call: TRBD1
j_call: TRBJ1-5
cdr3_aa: CASGTGAEISNQPQHF
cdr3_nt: TGTGCCAGCGGGACAGGGGCCGAAATTAGCAATCAGCCCCAGCATTTT

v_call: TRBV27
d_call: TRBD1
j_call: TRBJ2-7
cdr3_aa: CASSLSRFWSERQGHYEQYF
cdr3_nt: TGTGCCAGCAGTTTATCGAGGTTTTGGTCAGAGCGACAGGGACACTACGAGCAGTACTTC

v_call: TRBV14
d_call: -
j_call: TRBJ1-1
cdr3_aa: CASSQLPGGSANTEAFF
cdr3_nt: TGTGCCAGCAGCCAACTCCCCGGCGGTAGCGCGAACACTGAAGCTTTCTTT

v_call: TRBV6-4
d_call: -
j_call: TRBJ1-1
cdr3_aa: CARPLVREMNTEAFF
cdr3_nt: TGTGCCAGGCCGCTGGTGAGGGAAATGAACACTGAAGCTTTCTTT

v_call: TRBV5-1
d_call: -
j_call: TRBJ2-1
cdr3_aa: CASSLEQVHNEQFF
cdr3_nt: TGCGCCAGCAGCTTGGAACAGGTCCACAATGAGCAGTTCTTC

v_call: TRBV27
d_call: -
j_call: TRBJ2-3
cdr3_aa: CASRANTDTQYF
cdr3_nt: TGTGCCAGCAGAGCAAACACAGATACGCAGTATTTT

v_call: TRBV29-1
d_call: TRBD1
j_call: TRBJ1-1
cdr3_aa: CSTQQGEFTEAFF
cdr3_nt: TGCAGCACGCAACAGGGGGAATTCACTGAAGCTTTCTTT

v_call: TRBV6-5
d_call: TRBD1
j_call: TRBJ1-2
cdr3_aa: CASYGQGYGYTF
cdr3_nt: TGTGCCAGCTACGGACAGGGCTATGGCTACACCTTC